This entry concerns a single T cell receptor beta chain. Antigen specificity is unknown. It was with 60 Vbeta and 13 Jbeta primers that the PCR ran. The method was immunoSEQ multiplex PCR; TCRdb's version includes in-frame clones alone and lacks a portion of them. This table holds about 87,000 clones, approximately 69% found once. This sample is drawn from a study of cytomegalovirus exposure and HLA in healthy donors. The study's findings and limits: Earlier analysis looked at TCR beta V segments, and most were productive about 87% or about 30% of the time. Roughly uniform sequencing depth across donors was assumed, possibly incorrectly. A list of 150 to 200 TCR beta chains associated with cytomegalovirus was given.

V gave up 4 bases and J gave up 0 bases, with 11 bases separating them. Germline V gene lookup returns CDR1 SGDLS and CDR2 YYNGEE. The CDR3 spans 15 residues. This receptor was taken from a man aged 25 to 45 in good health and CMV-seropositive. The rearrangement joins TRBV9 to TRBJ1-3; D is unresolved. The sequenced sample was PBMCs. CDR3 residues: CASSYGGISGNTIYF. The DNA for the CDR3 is TGTGCCAGCAGCTACGGCGGTATCTCTGGAAACACCATATATTTT. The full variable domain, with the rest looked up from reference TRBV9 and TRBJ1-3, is DSGVTQTPKHLITATGQRVTLRCSPRSGDLSVYWYQQSLDQGLQFLIQYYNGEERAKGNILERFSAQQFPDLHSELNLSSLELGDSALYFCASSYGGISGNTIYFGEGSWLTVV.